Only a few counts were recorded for the clone carrying this T cell receptor (beta chain). This sample was included in a study of blood T cell repertoires in COVID-19. On the study more broadly: Material from acute and convalescent COVID-19 was sourced from the United States, Italy and Spain.

The V end lost 8 bases, the J end lost 1 base, and 11 bases lay between the germline ends. Per germline, CDR1 LNHDA and CDR2 SQIVND (reference sequence). There are 13 residues in the CDR3. The assay was immunoSEQ multiplex PCR, and TCRdb's table has in-frame clones only and misses some. The sample contains about 120,000 clones, 79% of which appear only once. The sequenced material came from peripheral blood. J is TRBJ1-1 and V is TRBV19; a possible D gene is TRBD1 (6 bases). The source is a man aged 35-49 years with active or convalescent COVID-19. The CDR3, as DNA: TGTGCCAGTCGTCGGACAGCGAACACTGAAGCTTTCTTT. This gives the protein CASRRTANTEAFF.